This entry is about one T cell receptor (beta chain). This clone was detected a few times. No antigen is known for it. No much larger clone exists at a distance of one base, and base qualities are not known. The junction carries 9 bases between V and J, which are trimmed by 0 bases and 0 bases respectively. There are 16 amino acids in the CDR3, from cysteine to phenylalanine inclusive. Kept here is only the CDR3 DNA, which spans 48 bases and is read in frame from base 1. From a lookup of the germline V gene, CDR1 and CDR2 are LGHNA and YSLEER. This entry belongs to a study of a mutant IDH1 vaccine in newly diagnosed glioma (dated by TCRdb to the early 2020s). At the level of the whole study: Vaccination was initiated 4-6 weeks after radiotherapy alone, or concurrently with temozolomide cycles in the chemotherapy-containing groups. Of the roughly 30 treated patients, approximately 60% were male and about 38% were female, and the mean age was roughly 40 years. Before enrollment, most patients had been given radiochemotherapy with temozolomide as standard therapy, while the rest had received either radiotherapy alone or temozolomide alone. The week-35 safety follow-up was designated visit V12, and the week-47 end of study was designated visit V13. Peripheral blood was drawn at six visits: V03 (baseline), V05, V07, V10, V12 and V13. For exploratory analyses, longitudinal TCRB deep sequencing was carried out in about 26 treated patients wherever samples were available. Findings and caveats that apply to the study as a whole: Vaccine-induced immune responses across multiple MHC alleles were detected in over 80% of patients. Pseudoprogression seemed to be unrelated to changes in the top peripheral T cell clonotypes found by TCRB sequencing. The authors stated that sample limitations prevented analyses of patient blood samples from being reproduced. Availability determined which PBMC samples were chosen for TCRB deep sequencing.

Sample time point, as interpreted from the label and publication: week 47, end of study. Each vaccine dose was 300 ug of a 20-mer mutant IDH1 peptide in Montanide, given subcutaneously with topical imiquimod. Across visits V03 through V10, patients got a total of eight vaccinations, given in weeks 1, 3, 5, 7, 11, 15, 19 and 23. The donors had newly diagnosed IDH1-mutant astrocytomas of WHO grade 3 or 4 that showed loss of nuclear ATRX. The samples were drawn from NOA16, a multicentre, single-arm, open-label phase I trial in Germany that tested a mutant IDH1 peptide vaccine in humans for the first time. Genomic DNA for TCRB sequencing was extracted from EDTA blood using the DNeasy Blood and Tissue Kit. Receptors were amplified or captured by the immunoSEQ multiplex PCR assay. Rearranged TCR beta chain sequences were amplified using the hsTCRB Kit according to the manufacturer's protocol. An Illumina MiSeq was used to sequence the TCRB libraries. In the authors' own workflow: The proprietary platform of the kit vendor was used for demultiplexing, trimming and gene mapping. TCRdb obtained this table from immuneACCESS and retained in-frame rearrangements with V and J assigned. These tables miss some clones; where compared with another copy, unresolved V genes account for less than half of the shortfall, and the remainder is unexplained. V and J calls and clone size come straight from that table; D and trimming were deduced from the DNA. The sample table lists around 30,000 clones, over 85% of them with a count of one. 2% to 2.5% of the sample rests with the top ten.

This TCR came from a man aged 35 to 55 with glioma. The chain employs TRBV4-3 and TRBJ1-3, with the D gene call left open. Sequences were derived from PBMCs, sampled from a glioma patient whose treatment included an IDH1 peptide vaccine. The CDR3 here reads CASSQDWLDSGNTIYF. The DNA reads TGCGCCAGCAGCCAAGATTGGCTAGACTCTGGAAACACCATATATTTT.